This TCR beta chain was captured by sequencing in a study of spatial heterogeneity in lung cancer. Whole-study context: In cases with available follow-up PBMC samples, these were sequenced at a median of roughly 23 months after resection.

In its sample, this clonotype was seen many times. The V end lost 4 bases, the J end lost 2 bases, and 12 bases lay between the germline ends. The V gene's germline CDR1 is SQVTM and CDR2 ANQGSEA. This CDR3 is 15 amino acids long. All TCR cDNA molecules were individually tagged with a unique molecular identifier. TCRdb reanalysed the 5' RACE reads using MiXCR and keeps one entry per CDR3 protein. The sample holds roughly 71,000 distinct CDR3 sequences, nearly 9% seen once. Time point given: blood at routine non-recurrence follow-up after resection. No cell sorting; template was whole RNA from tumor, lung tissue or PBMC.

The sequences come from PBMCs, collected at follow-up. V gene TRBV29-1 combines with J gene TRBJ2-6; no reliable D call. This clonotype was obtained from a female donor with early-stage non-small cell lung cancer. In DNA, the CDR3 is TGCAGCGTTGTTCTGGCCGTAACTGGGGCCAACGTCCTGACTTTC. Translation: CSVVLAVTGANVLTF.